A selection of T cell receptor beta chains follows, all from one sample in a study of T cell clusters in autoimmune cytopenias. TCRdb reprocessed the multiplex PCR reads, keeping one entry per CDR3 protein, no DNA. This sample's clone table lists roughly 1,500 distinct CDR3 sequences. These data also formed part of another study, on T cell repertoires in aging, cancer and after chemotherapy.

Specimen: peripheral blood. All receptors derive from a human donor in good health. CDR3s include the opening cysteine and the closing phenylalanine or tryptophan. Clone size is shown for a subset of rows, as once, few, many or a class of expanded clone.

j_call	v_call	clone_size	cdr3_aa
TRBJ2-3	TRBV7-9	-	CASSLAGWASGSTDTQYF
TRBJ2-7	TRBV6-2/TRBV6-3	large	CASSFPTTGNYEQYF
TRBJ2-7	TRBV10-2	medium-sized	CAVRTGSYEQYF
TRBJ2-6	TRBV27	large	CASRDTSGANVLTF
TRBJ2-7	TRBV5-6	medium-sized	CASRSSAGLSYEQYF
TRBJ2-2	TRBV7-2	-	CASSSRHRGSTGELFF
TRBJ2-7	TRBV10-2	-	CASGTHRAYEQYF
TRBJ1-1	TRBV5-5	-	CASSQRRNTEAFF
TRBJ1-2	TRBV5-6	large	CASSESDGYTF
TRBJ1-1	TRBV28	-	CASRGTGGVRMNTEAFF
TRBJ1-4	TRBV5-1	medium-sized	CASSLAVPHEKLFF
TRBJ2-2	TRBV5-4	-	CASHGTGGNTGELFF
TRBJ2-7	TRBV20-1	-	CSASLDRGGYEQYF
TRBJ2-1	TRBV6-5	large	CASSYGIAAVEQFF
TRBJ2-7	TRBV5-1	medium-sized	CASSLGRGGGAYEQYF
TRBJ2-1	TRBV18	large	CASSPPRPGGLNEQFF